Below, 14 T cell receptor beta chains from the same sample are listed, as sequenced in a study of blood T cell repertoires in COVID-19. Sequencing was performed with immunoSEQ multiplex PCR; in TCRdb, only in-frame clones are kept and a portion is missing. The sample consists of roughly 670,000 clones, 85% to 90% of them appearing once. Material: peripheral blood. All receptors come from a woman aged 18 to 35 with acute or convalescent COVID-19.

The V call is TRBV5-6, the J call TRBJ1-5, with 10 bases lining up with TRBD1. V lost 4 bases to trimming and J lost 10 bases; unmatched junction nucleotides: 5. CDR1 and CDR2 from the germline V gene are SGHDT and YYEEEE. The CDR3 runs to 13 residues. The chain's CDR3 is CASSPWTGGPQHF. DNA for the CDR3: TGTGCCAGCAGCCCGTGGACAGGGGGTCCCCAGCATTTT.

The gene calls are TRBV7-9 and TRBJ2-7, with 9 bases aligning to TRBD1. Trimming took 3 bases from V and 6 from J; bases not matched to a gene: 15. This CDR3 region has 17 residues. Germline CDR1 is SEHNR and CDR2 is FQNEAQ (reference sequence). CDR3 sequence: CASSFELCRDRACEQYF. The CDR3 coding sequence is TGTGCCAGCAGCTTCGAATTATGCCGGGACAGGGCCTGCGAGCAGTACTTC.

This clone is a singleton in its sample. The rearrangement joins TRBV24-1 to TRBJ2-3; D gene uncertain. The CDR3 has 15 amino acids. CDR1 and CDR2 from the germline V gene are KGHDR and SFDVKD. The V end lost 3 bases, the J end lost 6 bases, and 15 bases lay between the germline ends. The CDR3 loop reads CATSDAPDWWDTQYF. The CDR3 bases are TGTGCCACCAGTGATGCCCCCGACTGGTGGGATACGCAGTATTTT.

V gene TRBV2 combines with J gene TRBJ2-7, with TRBD1 matching over 7 bases. Germline CDR1 and CDR2: SNHLY and FYNNEI. The V segment lost 9 bases and the J segment 3 bases; nucleotides outside the gene matches: 11. CDR3 size: 14 residues. The CDR3, as DNA: TGTGCCAGGGACAGGACACCGACTTACTACGAGCAGTACTTC. Protein product: CARDRTPTYYEQYF.

This chain joins TRBV15 and TRBJ1-1; D not resolved. The CDR3 spans 12 residues. Germline CDR1 is LNHNV and CDR2 is YYDKDF (reference sequence). Trimming pared 5 bases from V and 7 bases from J, leaving 11 bases between. CDR3 nucleotides: TGTGCCACCAGCCCTCCCGGTAGTGAAGCTTTCTTT. Protein: CATSPPGSEAFF.

The V and J genes are TRBV2 and TRBJ2-3, with D possibly matching TRBD2 (6 bases). Trimming took 5 bases from V and 0 from J, leaving 15 bases between them. The germline CDR1 and CDR2 sequences are SNHLY and FYNNEI. The CDR3 sequence is 16 residues long. DNA of the CDR3: TGTGCCAGCAGTAGCGTCCGGGACTTTAGCACAGATACGCAGTATTTT. Its translation is CASSSVRDFSTDTQYF.

This clone was detected once. The rearrangement uses TRBV10-1 and TRBJ2-2; D gene uncertain. Per the germline V gene, CDR1 is WNHNN and CDR2 is SYGVQD (reference sequence). The CDR3 is made up of 16 amino acids. V was pared by 3 bases and J by 7 bases, with 18 bases between. CDR3 protein: CASSDHISMFYGELFF. CDR3 nucleotide sequence: TGCGCCAGCAGTGATCATATAAGTATGTTCTACGGGGAGCTGTTTTTT.

The genes are TRBV6-5 and TRBJ2-7; TRBD1 agrees at 10 bases. The CDR3 consists of 14 residues. Germline trimming cut 2 bases from V and 5 bases from J; bases unmatched to any gene: 3. Germline V gives CDR1 MNHEY, CDR2 SVGAGI. CDR3 nucleotide sequence: TGTGCCAGCAGTTACGGACAGGGGGGCCACGAGCAGTACTTC. This gives the protein CASSYGQGGHEQYF.

On this clone itself: In the same sample, other DNA sequences code for this CDR3. CDR3 sequence reads: CASSLTGGNYGYTF. The CDR3, as DNA: TGCGCCAGCAGCTTAACAGGTGGGAACTATGGCTACACCTTC. The chain uses TRBV5-1 and TRBJ1-2; tentative D call: TRBD1 (5 bases). This CDR3 has 14 amino acids. Per germline, CDR1 SGHRS and CDR2 YFSETQ. Trimming pared 2 bases from V and 2 bases from J, leaving 10 bases between.

This rearrangement joins TRBV9 to TRBJ1-3; 7 bases are shared with TRBD1. CDR1 is SGDLS and CDR2 is YYNGEE in the germline V gene. The length of the CDR3 is 18 residues. V trimming: 0 bases; J trimming: 7 bases; junction bases outside the gene matches: 16. The CDR3 loop is CASSVGSGQDLFRNTIYF. Here the CDR3 DNA reads TGTGCCAGCAGCGTAGGATCTGGACAGGACCTTTTCAGGAACACCATATATTTT.

This clone was counted only a few times. The rearrangement joins TRBV5-1 to TRBJ1-3, with a weak D call TRBD1 (5 bases). Trimming stripped 0 bases from V and 0 bases from J, with 13 bases between. Germline CDR1 is SGHRS and CDR2 is YFSETQ. CDR3 length equals 17 residues. CDR3 sequence: CASSLGGTASSGNTIYF. The CDR3 nucleotides are TGCGCCAGCAGCTTGGGGGGCACGGCAAGCTCTGGAAACACCATATATTTT.

The chain employs TRBV2 and TRBJ2-3, with D perhaps TRBD2 (5 bases). The CDR3 runs 13 residues. Germline V gene sequence: CDR1 SNHLY, CDR2 FYNNEI. V lost 10 bases and J lost 0, with 11 bases in between. The CDR3 protein is CATFLASTDTQYF. The CDR3 coding sequence is TGTGCCACCTTCCTAGCTAGCACAGATACGCAGTATTTT.

This chain links TRBV5-1 with TRBJ2-1, with D tentatively TRBD2 (6 bases). The V end was cut by 4 bases, the J end by 8 bases, with 10 bases between. Per germline, CDR1 SGHRS and CDR2 YFSETQ. This CDR3 is 12 amino acids long. In nucleotides, the CDR3 is TGCGCCAGCAGCCCGCGGGATGATGAGCAGTTCTTC. Translation gives CASSPRDDEQFF.

V gene TRBV19 combines with J gene TRBJ2-7; D unclear. Germline V gene sequence: CDR1 LNHDA, CDR2 SQIVND (reference sequence). The CDR3 is made up of 17 amino acids. V was cut by 3 bases and J by 0 bases, with 18 bases left in between. The CDR3 region has the DNA TGTGCCAGTAGTATGGCAAGCAGTTGGGCACCCTCCTACGAGCAGTACTTC. Protein product: CASSMASSWAPSYEQYF.